The 12 T cell receptor beta chains reported below all come from one sample, sequenced in a study of blood T cells in healthy people across ages. Combining a sample-barcoded 5' primer with a J-beta primer mix, a second PCR ran for roughly 6 to 12 cycles. TCRdb re-called the 5' RACE reads through MiXCR, storing one row per CDR3 protein. The profile covers some 1.7 million distinct CDR3 sequences, with 28% appearing a single time and 7.7% taken by the ten largest. Material: blood. These receptors originate from a woman in her twenties or thirties in good health.

On this clonotype: One base away lies a much larger clone, so this may be a sequencing read error. V gene TRBV10-3 combines with J gene TRBJ2-5; no firm D call. TRBJ2-7 explains the end of the DNA better; the J call may be wrong. Germline CDR1 is ENHRY and CDR2 is SYGVKD. The CDR3 has 9 amino acids. CDR3 in DNA: TGTGCCATCGTGCACGAGCAGTACTTC. Translating it yields CAIVHEQYF.

This clonotype showed up just a few times. The rearrangement links TRBV7-2 to TRBJ2-3, with TRBD2 matching over 15 bases. CDR1 is SGHTA and CDR2 is FQGNSA in the germline V gene. V trimming: 4 bases; J trimming: 2 bases; junction bases outside the gene matches: 7. The CDR3 length is 18 residues. CDR3 region: CASSYLGLAGGYTDTQYF. In DNA, the CDR3 is TGTGCCAGCAGCTACCTAGGACTAGCGGGAGGGTACACAGATACGCAGTATTTT.

On this clonotype itself: It may be a read error: a sequence one base away is much more abundant. The chain carries TRBV5-1 and TRBJ2-1; the D is unclear. The DNA end lines up better with TRBJ2-7; the J call may be wrong. This CDR3 region has 16 residues. Germline loops: CDR1 SGHRS, CDR2 YFSETQ. Written as DNA, the CDR3 is TGCGCCAGCAGCTTGGGGGGTCTGAGCTCCTACAATGAGCAGTACTTC. Its protein product is CASSLGGLSSYNEQYF.

The chain combines TRBV7-2 with TRBJ1-1, with D possibly matching TRBD1 (5 bases). Deletions cut 1 base from V and 7 bases from J, with 10 bases between. Per germline, CDR1 SGHTA and CDR2 FQGNSA. This CDR3 region has 13 residues. The CDR3 DNA sequence: TGTGCCAGCAGCTTAGAACAGGCAATTGAAGCTTTCTTT. It is translated as CASSLEQAIEAFF.

This clonotype was detected only a few times. The rearrangement uses TRBV5-1 and TRBJ1-6; D is unresolved. This CDR3 is built from 15 residues. V was trimmed by 0 bases and J by 10 bases, leaving 14 bases between them. From germline, CDR1 is SGHRS and CDR2 YFSETQ. CDR3 protein: CASSLAGQRWSPLHF. The CDR3 bases are TGCGCCAGCAGCTTGGCCGGCCAAAGGTGGTCACCCCTCCACTTT.

Notes on this clonotype: One end of the junction varies from germline; a read error may be responsible. This chain links TRBV9 with TRBJ2-4, with 7 bases aligning to TRBD2. The J call may be incorrect, as the DNA end agrees better with TRBJ2-5. The germline gives CDR1 SGDLS, CDR2 YYNGEE. This CDR3 contains 14 residues. The CDR3 DNA sequence: TGTGCCAACAGCGTAGGTCTAGCGGCAGAGACCCAGTACTTC. Residues: CANSVGLAAETQYF.

This chain uses TRBV6-1 with TRBJ2-5; 11 bases are shared with TRBD1. CDR3 size: 15 residues. With 11 bases clipped from V and 4 bases from J, the junction kept 12 bases outside the gene matches. Germline CDR1 and CDR2: MNHNS and SASEGT. CDR3 DNA sequence: TGTGCCGCCTCCTCAAGAGGGACAGGGGGAGAGACCCAGTACTTC. Its protein is CAASSRGTGGETQYF.

This chain links TRBV4-3 with TRBJ2-5; 10 bases are shared with TRBD2. V dropped 0 bases and J dropped 7; count of bases not matched to a gene: 14. The length of the CDR3 is 18 residues. Germline lookup yields CDR1 LGHNA and CDR2 YSLEER. The CDR3 protein is CASSQDTGLAAPGGTQYF. As DNA, the CDR3 is TGCGCCAGCAGCCAAGATACTGGACTAGCGGCCCCGGGGGGGACCCAGTACTTC.

Many counts were recorded for this clonotype. CDR3 coding DNA: TGTGCCAGCAGTTACACACACAATGAGCAGTTCTTC. Residues: CASSYTHNEQFF. This chain uses TRBV6-2 or TRBV6-3 with TRBJ2-1; D is undetermined. The CDR3 is made up of 12 amino acids. The ends were cut back, 2 bases at V and 5 bases at J, with 4 bases in the middle. CDR1 MNHEY and CDR2 SVGEGT come from the germline V gene.

This clonotype was counted at least ten times. This sequence joins TRBV10-3 and TRBJ2-7; 9 nucleotides line up with TRBD1. The CDR3 covers 15 residues. CDR1 and CDR2 (germline): ENHRY, SYGVKD. The ends lost 4 bases at V and 3 bases at J; junction bases unmatched: 7. Written as DNA, the CDR3 is TGTGCCATCAGTGGAGGCGACAGGGGGGACTACGAGCAGTACTTC. The encoded protein is CAISGGDRGDYEQYF.

This clonotype is a singleton in its sample. The genes are TRBV7-9 and TRBJ1-6; a weak D match, TRBD1 (6 bases). Germline loops: CDR1 SEHNR, CDR2 FQNEAQ (reference sequence). This CDR3 is 15 amino acids long. Trimming pared 5 bases from V and 10 bases from J, leaving 18 bases between. DNA of the CDR3: TGTGCCAGCAGCCGCCAGGGGAGACTAGGCTCACCCCTCCACTTT. Its translation: CASSRQGRLGSPLHF.

Of note for this clonotype: A much larger clone is a single base away; this may be a read error. The rearrangement links TRBV7-9 to TRBJ2-7; 9 nucleotides agree with TRBD2. CDR1 is SEHNR and CDR2 is FQNEAQ in the germline V gene (reference sequence). The V segment lost 7 bases and the J segment 3 bases; nucleotides outside the gene matches: 10. The CDR3 sequence is 15 residues long. The chain's CDR3 is CASNSAREGRYEQYF. CDR3 in DNA: TGTGCCAGCAACAGCGCGCGGGAGGGCCGCTACGAGCAGTACTTC.